This T cell receptor (beta chain) was found in a study of cytomegalovirus exposure and HLA in healthy donors (dated by TCRdb to 2016 to 2017). Some background on the complete study: In an earlier analysis of some 610 of the donors, roughly 300 Gb of sequence data and some 100 million unique TCR beta sequences from 180 million or so T cells were reported. Approximately 300 gigabases of sequencing data and approximately 80 million unique TCR sequences were included in an early release covering 550 to 650 HLA-typed donors. The genetic ancestry cluster associated with self-reported Caucasian donors included about 81% of the roughly 400 genotyped donors. The study aimed to test whether cataloging public T cell receptors could reveal signatures of past pathogen exposure. Using immunosequencing, the study profiled T cell repertoires from 666 subjects and related those repertoires to cytomegalovirus serostatus. Along with the approximately 650-subject first cohort, a separate validation cohort of over a hundred different subjects was used. The study combined high-throughput TCR immunosequencing, statistical association of individual TCRs with disease status, and machine learning to predict cytomegalovirus infection status. In a later analysis, previously published TCR beta repertoires from 500 to 750 donors were re-analyzed and high-resolution HLA genotyping was added so that TCR occurrence patterns could be studied. The later analysis used no new phenotypic data to find candidate immune exposures, relying instead on TCR beta sequences and their occurrence across donors. An earlier analysis of about 600 of the donors used high-throughput TCR beta sequencing to judge whether each TCR beta V gene segment behaved as functional or pseudogenic. Donor age, sex, ethnicity and CMV serostatus were collected together with the repertoire data. A later genetic analysis used genome-wide SNP genotypes for about 60% of the 666 donors, treating that subset as a discovery cohort. Every discovery cohort repertoire had been produced on one sequencing platform. HLA typing covered class I and class II loci at four-digit resolution. The number of typed donors differed by locus: about 620-640 for A, B, C, DRB1 and DQB1; approximately 520 for DQA1; approximately 600 for DPA1; and roughly 490 for DPB1. Because of strong linkage in the cohort, roughly five DR-DQ haplotypes were treated as single units for association and clustering. Among approximately 370 genotyped donors of the cohort, an average of approximately 220,000 unique TCR beta nucleotide sequences was sequenced per donor, of which about 18% were non-productive.

The cohort was made up of 500 to 800 healthy bone marrow donors. At the time of sampling, all cohort members were nominally healthy, though unrecorded immune exposures were likely present. The donor tested CMV seronegative and was one of the 352 seronegative cohort members. A peripheral blood sample was collected from each donor, and TCR beta sequencing was performed on peripheral blood mononuclear cells. Genomic DNA was extracted from the blood cell samples with the Qiagen DNeasy Blood Extraction Kit. Notes on this clone: What antigen it recognizes has not been identified. No per-base quality is available; no much larger clone lies one base away.

Based on the germline V gene (reference sequence), the CDR1 and CDR2 sequences are MNHEY and SMNVEV. Germline trimming: 6 bases from V, 6 bases from J; junction bases outside gene matches: 11. Including cysteine and phenylalanine, the CDR3 has 15 amino acids. Only the CDR3 DNA is retained, 45 bases long and in frame from the first base. Receptor amplification or capture employed the immunoSEQ multiplex PCR assay. A mixture of 60 forward primers for TCR Vbeta segments and 13 reverse primers for TCR Jbeta segments was used in the multiplex PCR. The CDR3 region of rearranged TCR beta genes was amplified from genomic DNA with a multiplex PCR assay. Amplified TCR beta libraries were sequenced as 87-base-pair reads on the Illumina HiSeq System. Turning to the authors' computational methods: Across the roughly 670 repertoires, a later analysis counted approximately 83 million unique TCR beta chains, around 11 million of which were shared by at least two donors. Raw reads were error-corrected and collapsed into unique sequences with a nearest-neighbor algorithm that merged closely related sequences to remove PCR and sequencing errors. Alignment of CDR3 sequences to IMGT reference sequences was used to assign V, D and J gene segments. For a sequence to be retained, a match of at least six nucleotides was required to both a V gene segment and a J gene segment. Rearrangements were classified as productive when the CDR3 lacked stop codons and remained in frame with V and J, and all other rearrangements were classified as non-productive. CDR3 was defined by IMGT convention, running from the second conserved V-encoded cysteine to the conserved J-encoded phenylalanine. The earlier analysis of about 640 of the donors excluded any sequence lacking an unambiguous match to a single V gene segment. An earlier analysis of roughly 590 of the donors called V segments functional above 56.7% productive rearrangements and segregating when the between-donor standard deviation exceeded 5%. A statistical classification framework was built for diagnosing cytomegalovirus status from the catalog of TCR beta chain sequences. In a later analysis, TCR nucleotide sequences were compared against IMGT/GENE-DB human TR gene sequences so that V and J genes could be assigned. In a later analysis, CDR3 sequences and most-parsimonious VDJ recombination scenarios were assigned using the TCRdist pipeline. In a later analysis, each TCR beta chain was defined by its CDR3 amino acid sequence together with its V-gene family, and reads lacking a unique V-gene family were excluded. As a way to deal with suspected cross-contamination and a sequencing artifact, a later analysis dropped more than 500 nucleotide sequences that were highly shared and had low generation probability. In a later analysis, a clonal expansion index was calculated for each public chain from normalized within-repertoire ranks of inferred template counts. Generation probabilities in a later analysis came from a VDJ recombination model fitted to out-of-frame rearrangements, and those results were checked against IGoR. In a later analysis, hypergeometric tests were used to score TCR-TCR, TCR-HLA and TCR-CMV co-occurrence, with a repertoire-size bias correction applied to TCR pairs. To estimate false discovery rates, a later analysis permuted the HLA or CMV assignments 20 times. In a later analysis, co-occurring TCRs were grouped using DBSCAN, and TCRdist sequence similarity was added for clustering within HLA-allele-positive subsets. Repertoires with fewer than 30,000 or more than 120,000 public chains, plus five repertoires with anomalous nucleotide sharing, were excluded from co-occurrence clustering. The source is immuneACCESS, and TCRdb retained only in-frame sequences with V and J called. Part of the clones is not carried over; for the studies checked, unresolved V genes explain less than half of this, and the remainder is unexplained. The V and J calls and clone size are taken from that table; D and trimming were inferred from the DNA. The sample table records just over 150,000 clones; under 85% of these occur just once. The top ten constitute around 1.5% of the sample.

Beyond this particular receptor, the publication reports: The study listed 170 or so TCR beta chains as associated with cytomegalovirus. Because HLA typing was unavailable for some donors at each locus, only the typed subset was used in association tests. Several of the top co-occurrence clusters appeared to be linked to parvovirus B19, influenza, CMV and Epstein-Barr virus, according to a later analysis. According to the authors, the approach could potentially be generalized to other disease states and immunological phenotypes. A later analysis found that HLA-associated TCR beta chains were more clonally expanded and had lower generation probabilities than equally common non-associated chains. Sequencing depth was assumed to be roughly uniform across donors in the presence/absence analyses, though that assumption may not hold. The 87-base-pair reads could not distinguish some IMGT-functional V segments, including TRBV6-2 and TRBV6-3, so those segments were excluded. An earlier analysis of around 540 of the donors showed that most TCR beta V segments appeared in productive rearrangements either about 90% or about 30% of the time, which broadly matched IMGT annotations. Correlated functional status among segregating V segments might reflect linkage disequilibrium, but an unknown experimental factor could not be ruled out. A later genetic analysis reported fewer N-insertions in productive TCRs among donors in an Asian-associated ancestry cluster than the roughly 640-donor mean. In a later analysis, the rate of TCR association differed among HLA loci, with DRB1 alleles having the most associated TCRs and HLA-C alleles having the fewest. In vitro tests confirmed that three of the cytomegalovirus-associated TCR beta chains recognize cytomegalovirus antigens. The cohort was sequenced for TCR beta chains only, and without alpha or paired-chain data the features that could be detected were limited. CMV serostatus was the only immune exposure information available for the cohort. At a false discovery rate of 0.05, a later analysis linked about 16,000 TCR beta sequences to specific HLA alleles. Over 15 rarely observed V segments, including chromosome 9 orphons, were excluded from the earlier analysis of approximately 500 of the donors because counts were too low. The sequencing pipeline was judged likely to have produced a cluster of highly shared sequence variants as a technical artifact. V-gene and J-gene trimming of TCR beta chains was associated with a missense DCLRE1C variant in a later genetic analysis, and the association was replicated in an independent cohort. When HLA alleles, especially DR and DQ, strongly co-occurred, attributing TCR associations to individual alleles was difficult. A later analysis found that most CMV-associated TCR beta chains appeared HLA-restricted, with HLA associations seemingly driven largely by CMV exposure. In both the original and validation cohorts, the classifier was reported to diagnose cytomegalovirus status with high specificity and sensitivity. Across donors, most TCR sequences were observed very rarely, whereas some public TCRs were present in many individuals. A further reported finding was that TCR beta sequences accurately predicted the HLA-A and HLA-B alleles for most subjects in the first cohort.

The sequence was obtained from a woman aged 25-40 years in good health and CMV-seronegative. Sequencing used PBMCs. The sequence links TRBV27 to TRBJ1-2; TRBD1 aligns with 9 central bases. The CDR3 loop reads CASSSPNRGLDGYTF. The bases read TGTGCCAGCAGCTCTCCGAACAGGGGGCTCGATGGCTACACCTTC.